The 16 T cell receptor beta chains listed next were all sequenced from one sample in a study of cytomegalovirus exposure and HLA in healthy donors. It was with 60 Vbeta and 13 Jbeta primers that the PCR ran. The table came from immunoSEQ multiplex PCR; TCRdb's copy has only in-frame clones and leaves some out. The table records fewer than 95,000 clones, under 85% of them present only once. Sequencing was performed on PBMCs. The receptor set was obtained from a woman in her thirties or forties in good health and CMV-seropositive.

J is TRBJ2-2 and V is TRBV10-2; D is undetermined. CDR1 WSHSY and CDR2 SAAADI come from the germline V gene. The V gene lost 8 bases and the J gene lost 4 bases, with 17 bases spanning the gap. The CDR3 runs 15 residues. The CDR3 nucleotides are TGCGCCAGCTCCGATGTCCAGCGCTTCACCGGGGAGCTGTTTTTT. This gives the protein CASSDVQRFTGELFF.

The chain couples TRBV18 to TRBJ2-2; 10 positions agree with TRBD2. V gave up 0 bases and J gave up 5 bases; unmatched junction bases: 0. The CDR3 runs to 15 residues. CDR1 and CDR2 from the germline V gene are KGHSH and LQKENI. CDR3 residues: CASSPPAGGTGELFF. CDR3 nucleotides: TGTGCCAGCTCACCACCAGCGGGGGGGACCGGGGAGCTGTTTTTT.

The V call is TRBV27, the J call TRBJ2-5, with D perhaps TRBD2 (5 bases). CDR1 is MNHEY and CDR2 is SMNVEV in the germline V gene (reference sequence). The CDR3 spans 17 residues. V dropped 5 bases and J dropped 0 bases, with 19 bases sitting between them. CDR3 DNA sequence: TGTGCCAGCAGTCAGAAATATTTAGGACTCTACCAAGAGACCCAGTACTTC. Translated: CASSQKYLGLYQETQYF.

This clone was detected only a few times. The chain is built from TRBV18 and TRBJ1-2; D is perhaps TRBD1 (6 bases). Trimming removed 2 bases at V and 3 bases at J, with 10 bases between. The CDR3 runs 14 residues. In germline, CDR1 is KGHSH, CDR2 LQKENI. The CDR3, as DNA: TGTGCCAGCTCACCAACAGGGTCCTACTATGGCTACACCTTC. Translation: CASSPTGSYYGYTF.

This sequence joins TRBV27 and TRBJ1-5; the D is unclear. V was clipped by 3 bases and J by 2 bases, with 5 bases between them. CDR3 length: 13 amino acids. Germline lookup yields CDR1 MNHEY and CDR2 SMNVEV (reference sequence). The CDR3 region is CASSFRGNQPQHF. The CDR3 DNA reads TGTGCCAGCAGTTTCCGAGGCAATCAGCCCCAGCATTTT.

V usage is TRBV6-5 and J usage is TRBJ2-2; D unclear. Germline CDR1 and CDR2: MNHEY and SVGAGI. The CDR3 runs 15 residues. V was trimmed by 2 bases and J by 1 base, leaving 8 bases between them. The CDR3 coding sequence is TGTGCCAGCAGTTACATAGTGCAGAACACCGGGGAGCTGTTTTTT. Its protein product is CASSYIVQNTGELFF.

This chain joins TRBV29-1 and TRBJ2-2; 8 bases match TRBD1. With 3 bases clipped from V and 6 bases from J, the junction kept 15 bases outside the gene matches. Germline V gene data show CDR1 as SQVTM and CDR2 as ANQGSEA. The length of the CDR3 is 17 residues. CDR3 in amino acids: CSVEFRGRNSVSGELFF. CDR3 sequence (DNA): TGCAGCGTTGAGTTCAGGGGGCGGAATTCTGTTTCCGGGGAGCTGTTTTTT.

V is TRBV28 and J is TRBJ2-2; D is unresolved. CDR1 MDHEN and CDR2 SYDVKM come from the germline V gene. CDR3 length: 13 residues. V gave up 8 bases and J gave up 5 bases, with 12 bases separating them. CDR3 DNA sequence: TGTGCCAGCCTCAGGTCAGGTACCGGGGAGCTGTTTTTT. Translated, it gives CASLRSGTGELFF.

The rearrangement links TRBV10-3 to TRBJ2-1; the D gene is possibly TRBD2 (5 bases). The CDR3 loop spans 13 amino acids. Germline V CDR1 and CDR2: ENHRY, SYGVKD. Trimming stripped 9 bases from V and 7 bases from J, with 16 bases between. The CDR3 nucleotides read TGTGCCATGTCCCGGGATCCTACTAATGAGCAGTTCTTC. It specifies CAMSRDPTNEQFF.

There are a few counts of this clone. The CDR3 DNA sequence: TGTGCCAGTCGCCCACAGGGAGATGGCTACACCTTC. Amino acids: CASRPQGDGYTF. The rearrangement links TRBV18 to TRBJ1-2, with D tentatively TRBD1 (6 bases). The germline CDR1 and CDR2 sequences are KGHSH and LQKENI. The CDR3 loop spans 12 amino acids. V was trimmed by 9 bases and J by 6 bases, leaving 14 bases between them.

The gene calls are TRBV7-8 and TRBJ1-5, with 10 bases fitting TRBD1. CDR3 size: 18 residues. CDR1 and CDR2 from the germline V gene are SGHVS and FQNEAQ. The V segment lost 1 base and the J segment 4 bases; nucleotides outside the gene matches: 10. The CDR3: CASSLVGTGASKNQPQHF. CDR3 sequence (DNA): TGTGCCAGCAGCTTAGTAGGGACAGGGGCTTCCAAGAATCAGCCCCAGCATTTT. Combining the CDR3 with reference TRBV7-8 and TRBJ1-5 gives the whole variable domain GAGVSQSPRYKVAKRGQDVALRCDPISGHVSLFWYQQALGQGPEFLTYFQNEAQLDKSGLPSDRFFAERPEGSVSTLKIQRTQQEDSAVYLCASSLVGTGASKNQPQHFGDGTRLSIL.

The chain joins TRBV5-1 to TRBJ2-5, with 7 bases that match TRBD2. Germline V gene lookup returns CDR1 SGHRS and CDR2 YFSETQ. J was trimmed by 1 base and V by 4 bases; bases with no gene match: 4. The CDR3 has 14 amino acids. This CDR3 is CASSTPGGQETQYF. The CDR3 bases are TGCGCCAGCAGCACCCCGGGGGGCCAAGAGACCCAGTACTTC.

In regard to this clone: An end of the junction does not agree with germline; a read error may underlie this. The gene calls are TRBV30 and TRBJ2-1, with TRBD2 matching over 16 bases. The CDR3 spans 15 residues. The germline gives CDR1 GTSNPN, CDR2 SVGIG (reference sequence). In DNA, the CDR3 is TGTGCCTGGGTGAGTGGGACTAGCGGGGGGGATGAGAAGTTCTTC. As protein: CAWVSGTSGGDEKFF.

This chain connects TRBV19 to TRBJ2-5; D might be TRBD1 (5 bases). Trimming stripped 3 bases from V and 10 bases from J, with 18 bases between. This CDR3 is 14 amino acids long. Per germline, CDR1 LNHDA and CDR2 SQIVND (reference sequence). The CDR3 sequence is CASSMQGPPKDQYF. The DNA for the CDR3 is TGTGCCAGTAGTATGCAGGGCCCTCCGAAGGACCAGTACTTC.

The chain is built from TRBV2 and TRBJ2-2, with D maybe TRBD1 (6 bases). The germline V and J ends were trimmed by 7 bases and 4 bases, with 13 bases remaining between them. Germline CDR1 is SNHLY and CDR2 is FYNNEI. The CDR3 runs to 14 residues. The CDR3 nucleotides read TGTGCCAGCACCCCGAGGACAGTCACCGGGGAGCTGTTTTTT. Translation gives CASTPRTVTGELFF. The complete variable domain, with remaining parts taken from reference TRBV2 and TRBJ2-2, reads EPEVTQTPSHQVTQMGQEVILRCVPISNHLYFYWYRQILGQKVEFLVSFYNNEISEKSEIFDDQFSVERPDGSNFTLKIRSTKLEDSAMYFCASTPRTVTGELFFGEGSRLTVL.

DNA for the CDR3: TGCGCCAGCAGACAAGGAGAGTACGAGCAGTACTTC. Translating it yields CASRQGEYEQYF. The chain combines TRBV5-1 with TRBJ2-7; no firm D call. Germline lookup yields CDR1 SGHRS and CDR2 YFSETQ. V was cut by 5 bases and J by 4 bases, with 10 bases left in between. The CDR3 sequence is 12 residues long.